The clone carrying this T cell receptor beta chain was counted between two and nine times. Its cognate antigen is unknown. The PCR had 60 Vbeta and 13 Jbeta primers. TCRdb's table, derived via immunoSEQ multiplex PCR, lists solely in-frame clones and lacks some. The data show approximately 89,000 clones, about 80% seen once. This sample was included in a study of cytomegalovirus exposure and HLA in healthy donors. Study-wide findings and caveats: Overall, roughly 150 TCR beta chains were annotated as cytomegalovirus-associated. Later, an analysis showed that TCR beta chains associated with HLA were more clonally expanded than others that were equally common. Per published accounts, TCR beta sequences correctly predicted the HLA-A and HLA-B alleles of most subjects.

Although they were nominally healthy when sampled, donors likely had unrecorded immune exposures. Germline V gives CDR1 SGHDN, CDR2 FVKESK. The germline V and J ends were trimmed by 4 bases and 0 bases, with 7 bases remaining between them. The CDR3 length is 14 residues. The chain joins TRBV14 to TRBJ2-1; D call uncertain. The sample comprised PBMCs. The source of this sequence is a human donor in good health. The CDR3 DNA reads TGTGCCAGCAGCCGGCGGAACTCCTACAATGAGCAGTTCTTC. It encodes CASSRRNSYNEQFF.